This T cell receptor beta chain emerged from a study of Tregs in tolerant kidney transplant recipients. Study conclusions and caveats: Validation in larger populations is needed because few patients were studied. The most relevant donor-specific Treg TCRbeta repertoire apparently came from expansion with activated donor B cells.

This CDR3 comprises 15 residues. Germline V gene data show CDR1 as SGHVS and CDR2 as FNYEAQ. The ends were cut back, 1 base at V and 6 bases at J, with 15 bases in the middle. Unstimulated regulatory T cells (CD4+CD25+CD127-), CD4+CD25- non-regulatory cells, CD4 and CD8 cells were FACS-sorted from thawed PBMCs. Libraries were prepared by immunoSEQ multiplex PCR; TCRdb keeps only in-frame clonotypes and omits some of them. The sample lists around 61,000 clones, 83% occurring once. As regards this clone: Its antigen is still unknown.

The receptor's source is a human donor in good health. The chain has TRBV7-6 and TRBJ1-1; D is perhaps TRBD1 (6 bases). Sequenced material: CD4+ T cells from blood. This chain's CDR3 is CASSLEGGHLAEAFF. The CDR3 region has the DNA TGTGCCAGCAGCTTAGAGGGGGGACACCTGGCTGAAGCTTTCTTT.